The rows below give T cell receptor beta chains drawn from one sample of a study of blood T cells in healthy people across ages. TCRdb used MiXCR to reprocess the 5' RACE reads, holding one entry per CDR3 protein. The profile covers 1.5 million or so distinct CDR3 sequences, with about 43% appearing a single time and around 8% taken by the ten largest. The specimen sequenced was blood. The receptor source for this set is a woman in her late teens or twenties in good health. The conserved cysteine and the conserved F or W are not part of the CDR3 here.

V	CDR3
TRBV5-1	ASSRMGQGVTEAF
TRBV27	ASSSRSVGMNTEAF
TRBV14	ASSQDHGPGNEQF
TRBV4-1	ASSQDQSMTLNQPQH
TRBV5-1	ASRPRGQGSVYNEQF
TRBV12-3/TRBV12-4	ASSLGTSIAF
TRBV20-1	SATTVSEETQY
TRBV28	ASSFTRAGGVSYGQY
TRBV6-5	ASSRKKVNQPQH
TRBV11-2	ASSYRTGGVYEQY
TRBV7-6	ASSTGLAGSGANVLT
TRBV7-3	ASSAQPDTQY
TRBV20-1	SARLRGETDTQY
TRBV7-9	ASSLVQLAVKETQY
TRBV2	ATPPGLAGDTQY
TRBV6-5	AIGAGVNYGYT